This record concerns one TCR beta chain sequence. This specimen comes from a study of blood T cell repertoires in COVID-19. Study at large: The United States, Italy and Spain supplied acute and convalescent COVID-19 samples.

The trim removed 4 bases at V and 6 bases at J, leaving 3 bases unmatched. The CDR3 runs 13 residues. Germline lookup yields CDR1 MNHEY and CDR2 SVGAGI. Measured with immunoSEQ multiplex PCR; TCRdb has only the in-frame clones, and not every one. This sample has roughly 110,000 clones, with more than 80% found just once. This sequence originates from an older woman with COVID-19, enrolled during active disease. The sequencing sample was made of peripheral blood. The J gene is TRBJ2-3, the V gene TRBV6-5; 8 positions agree with TRBD1. CDR3: CASSSTGGDTQYF. In nucleotides, the CDR3 is TGTGCCAGCAGTTCAACAGGGGGGGATACGCAGTATTTT.